This TCR beta chain stems from a study of low-dose radiotherapy and immunotherapy resistance in tumors. Study details: Radiation delivery to Cohort 1 consisted of 0.5 Gy per fraction every 2 weeks, summing to 6.5 Gy. Intravenous administration to patients comprised nivolumab at 240 mg every two weeks and ipilimumab at 1 mg/kg every six weeks. Cyclophosphamide infusions of 200 mg/m2 came every two weeks, one day before radiation-immunotherapy.

The time point denotes: after trial treatment. Treatment described: LDRT plus nivolumab, ipilimumab, low-dose cyclophosphamide and aspirin (RACIN trial). This CDR3 region has 15 residues. Trimming cost V 5 bases and J 5 bases, with 13 bases left between them. First-strand cDNA used TRAV- and TRBV-specific primers, covering alpha and beta chains. TCR amplification ran approximately 20 PCR cycles using constant-region and V-primer adapter primers. One entry per CDR3 protein results from TCRdb running MiXCR on the reads. The sample holds roughly 40,000 distinct CDR3 sequences, less than 30% seen once. This chain joins TRBV12-3 or TRBV12-4 and TRBJ2-6; possibly TRBD1 for D (5 bases). Sequencing was performed on PBMCs, taken after low-dose radiotherapy plus immunotherapy. The origin of this receptor is a male donor with prostate cancer. CDR3 sequence: CASSGYPGWANVLTF. The CDR3 nucleotides are TGTGCCAGCAGTGGTTATCCAGGGTGGGCCAACGTCCTGACTTTC.